The clone carrying this T cell receptor beta chain was recorded a few times. MiXCR, applied by TCRdb to the RT-PCR reads, yields one record per CDR3 protein. The sample has roughly 550,000 distinct CDR3 sequences, approximately 24% seen once. These data belong to a study of response to subunit inactivated influenza vaccine. This sample also belongs to another study, concerning T cells expressing NK-cell markers. That study reports: As the method of synthesis, 5'RACE template switching with UMIs yielded TCR beta cDNA.

The TCR originated in a man between 45 and 60 years old who received an inactivated influenza vaccine. The specimen was CD4+ T cells sorted from PBMCs, collected 11 to 12 days after vaccination.

The CDR3 loop reads CATGTGAGETQYF. In nucleotides, the CDR3 is TGTGCCACTGGGACAGGAGCCGGGGAGACCCAGTACTTC. The chain combines TRBV24-1 with TRBJ2-5; 8 bases map to TRBD1. The CDR3 loop spans 13 amino acids. CDR1 and CDR2 (germline): KGHDR, SFDVKD. V lost 10 bases and J lost 5; bases outside the gene matches: 8.